These 10 T cell receptor beta chains share one sample of origin, sequenced in a study of identical twins. TCRdb reprocessed the 5' RACE reads with MiXCR, giving one entry per CDR3 protein. The table includes a few hundred thousand distinct CDR3 sequences, approximately 8.8% detected once. Sequencing was done on a sample of naive T cells sorted from blood. These receptors all come from a woman in her 50s in good health.

The chain carries TRBV5-1 and TRBJ2-3, with 8 bases identical to TRBD2. CDR1 SGHRS and CDR2 YFSETQ come from the germline V gene. After removal of 0 bases from V and 5 bases from J, the junction contained 8 bases not matched to a gene. The length of the CDR3 is 16 residues. The chain's CDR3 is CASSLAPSGFGDTQYF. The CDR3 DNA is TGCGCCAGCAGCTTGGCTCCTAGCGGGTTCGGAGATACGCAGTATTTT.

CDR3 sequence: CASSLTAESTDTQYF. The CDR3, as DNA: TGTGCCAGCAGTTTAACAGCGGAGAGCACAGATACGCAGTATTTT. The J gene is TRBJ2-3, the V gene TRBV27; weak D call: TRBD2 (5 bases). CDR1 MNHEY and CDR2 SMNVEV come from the germline V gene (reference sequence). The V end was cut by 2 bases, the J end by 0 bases, with 9 bases between. The CDR3 spans 15 residues.

The J gene is TRBJ2-1, the V gene TRBV7-9; TRBD1 matches at 9 bases. Germline V gene data show CDR1 as SEHNR and CDR2 as FQNEAQ (reference sequence). This CDR3 comprises 14 residues. The trim removed 5 bases at V and 8 bases at J, leaving 7 bases unmatched. CDR3 in amino acids: CASSPGTGRDEQFF. CDR3 sequence (DNA): TGTGCCAGCAGCCCAGGGACAGGGAGGGATGAGCAGTTCTTC.

At least ten counts were recorded for this clonotype. The V and J genes are TRBV20-1 and TRBJ2-3, with a weak D call TRBD2 (6 bases). There are 15 residues in the CDR3. Germline V gene data show CDR1 as DFQATT and CDR2 as SNEGSKA (reference sequence). The germline V and J ends were trimmed by 0 bases and 7 bases, with 17 bases remaining between them. CDR3 in amino acids: CSARDMTRVTNTQYF. The CDR3 nucleotides read TGCAGTGCTAGAGATATGACTAGGGTAACCAATACGCAGTATTTT.

This clonotype occurred many times. The V call is TRBV3-1, the J call TRBJ1-1, with unresolved D. The CDR3 covers 15 residues. Germline values: CDR1 LGHDT, CDR2 YNNKEL (reference sequence). V lost 1 base to trimming and J lost 5 bases, with 14 bases between them. The CDR3 spells CASSQGQIGSTEAFF. The DNA of the CDR3 is TGTGCCAGCAGCCAAGGGCAGATCGGGTCTACTGAAGCTTTCTTT.

The chain recombines TRBV5-1 with TRBJ2-1, with 9 bases fitting TRBD2. V lost 3 bases, J lost 6 bases, and 10 bases stayed unmatched. The germline gives CDR1 SGHRS, CDR2 YFSETQ. There are 16 residues in the CDR3. CDR3 coding DNA: TGCGCCAGCAGCTCCAGGGGTAGCGGGAGAGGCAATGAGCAGTTCTTC. It specifies CASSSRGSGRGNEQFF.

This clonotype turned up a few times. The chain employs TRBV27 and TRBJ1-1, with D unclear. Trimming left V 7 bases short and J 0 bases short, with 6 bases between. Germline loops: CDR1 MNHEY, CDR2 SMNVEV (reference sequence). The CDR3 sequence is 12 residues long. CDR3: CASIGVNTEAFF. In DNA, the CDR3 is TGTGCCAGCATCGGGGTGAACACTGAAGCTTTCTTT.

There are many counts of this clonotype. J is TRBJ2-7 and V is TRBV14, with TRBD2 identical over 7 bases. Germline V gives CDR1 SGHDN, CDR2 FVKESK. The junction had 17 bases not matched to a gene; V was cut back by 2 bases and J by 7 bases. This CDR3 is 17 amino acids long. The DNA for the CDR3 is TGTGCCAGCAGCCAATGGGAGGGCGGGAGCGTCTCAGGAGAGCAGTACTTC. Translating gives CASSQWEGGSVSGEQYF.

The chain recombines TRBV6-2 or TRBV6-3 with TRBJ2-7, with 10 bases matching TRBD2. CDR3 length equals 14 residues. CDR1 is MNHEY and CDR2 is SVGEGT in the germline V gene. Trimming removed 7 bases from V and 4 bases from J; junction bases left unmatched: 7. The CDR3, as DNA: TGTGCCAGCAATTCGGGACTAGCGAGGTACGAGCAGTACGTC. It codes for CASNSGLARYEQYV.

By sample share, this clonotype is medium-sized. This chain links TRBV12-5 with TRBJ2-4; 9 bases map to TRBD2. This CDR3 contains 18 residues. V dropped 0 bases and J dropped 3; count of bases not matched to a gene: 9. Germline assignment: CDR1 LGHNT and CDR2 FRNRAP. As DNA, the CDR3 is TGTGCTAGTGGTTTGGTATTGCTGCGGGAGGGCGTCAAAAACATTCAGTACTTC. This translates into CASGLVLLREGVKNIQYF.